This T cell receptor beta chain was profiled in a study of blood T cell repertoires in COVID-19. Study members were between about 18 and 95 years old and lived in approximately 25 US regions. Which cohort a participant joined came from the clinical history participants gave. In the original workflow: By means of reference gene primer amplification, nucleated cell counts were estimated. Here immunoSEQ multiplex PCR was the method, and the copy in TCRdb shows in-frame clones only, minus some. The V and J calls and the clone size are those of that table, but D and trimming were determined from the DNA. The table has 300,000 to 400,000 clones, roughly 90% seen once. The V segment lost 5 bases and the J segment 3 bases; nucleotides outside the gene matches: 2. The CDR3 spans 14 residues. Germline values: CDR1 SGHTA, CDR2 FQGNSA.

The clonotype comes from a man in his sixties who had recovered from COVID-19. This chain uses TRBV7-2 with TRBJ2-1, with TRBD1 identical over 9 bases. Sequencing used PBMCs or T cells enriched from blood (not recorded which). The CDR3 coding sequence is TGTGCCAGCAGCCGGGACAGGGACTACAATGAGCAGTTCTTC. Translating gives CASSRDRDYNEQFF.